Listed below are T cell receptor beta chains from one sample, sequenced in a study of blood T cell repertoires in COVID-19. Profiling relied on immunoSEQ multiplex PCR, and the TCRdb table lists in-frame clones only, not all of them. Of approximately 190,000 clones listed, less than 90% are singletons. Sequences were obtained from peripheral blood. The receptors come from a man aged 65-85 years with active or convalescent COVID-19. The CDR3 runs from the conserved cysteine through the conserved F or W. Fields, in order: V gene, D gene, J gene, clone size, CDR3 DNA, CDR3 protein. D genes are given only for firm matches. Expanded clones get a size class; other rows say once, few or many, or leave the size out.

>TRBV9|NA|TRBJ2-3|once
TGTGCCAGCAGCGACAGGGTGGCCGACGGCACAGATACGCAGTATTTT
CASSDRVADGTDTQYF
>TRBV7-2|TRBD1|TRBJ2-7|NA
TGTGCCAGCAGCGCACGACAGGGGGCTTACGAGCAGTACTTC
CASSARQGAYEQYF
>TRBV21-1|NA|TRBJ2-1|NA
TGTGCCAGCAGCAAATCTGTGGTAGCGCCGTACAATGAGCAGTTCTTC
CASSKSVVAPYNEQFF
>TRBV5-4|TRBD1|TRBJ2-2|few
TGTGCCAGCAGCTGGACCGGGACAGGGGACCCCGGGGAGCTGTTTTTT
CASSWTGTGDPGELFF
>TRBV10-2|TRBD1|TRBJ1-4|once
TGCGCCAGCAGGACAGGGAGCGAAAAACTGTTTTTT
CASRTGSEKLFF
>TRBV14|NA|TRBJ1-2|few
TGTGCCACCCCCGGGCAGCGGTTAGCGAACTTC
CATPGQRLANF
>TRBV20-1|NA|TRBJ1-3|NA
TGCAGTGCTAGTCCCCAGGGAAACACCATATATTTT
CSASPQGNTIYF
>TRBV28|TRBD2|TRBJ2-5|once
TGTGCCAGCAGTGCGGGGGGGCCGGGGACCCAGTACTTC
CASSAGGPGTQYF
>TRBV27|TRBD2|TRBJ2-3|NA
TGTGCCAGCAGACTCGGACTAGCGGGGACGGATACGCAGTATTTT
CASRLGLAGTDTQYF
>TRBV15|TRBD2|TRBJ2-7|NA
TGTGCCACCAGCAGAGATAGCGGGGGGGAACTCGAGCAGTACTTC
CATSRDSGGELEQYF
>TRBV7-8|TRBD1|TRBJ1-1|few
TGTGCCAGCAGCGCGGACAGGGTTTGGCCTGAAGCTTTCTTT
CASSADRVWPEAFF
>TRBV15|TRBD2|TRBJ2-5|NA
TGTGCCACCAGCAAGATGGCCCGGGCGGGGGGGCGAGAGACCCAGTACTTC
CATSKMARAGGRETQYF
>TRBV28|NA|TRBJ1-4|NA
TGTGCCATTTCCCAGGGGCCAACTAATGAAAAACTGTTTTTT
CAISQGPTNEKLFF
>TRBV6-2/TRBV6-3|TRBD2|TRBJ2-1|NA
TGTGCCAGCAGTTGGACTAGCGGGACCAATGAGCAGTTCTTC
CASSWTSGTNEQFF
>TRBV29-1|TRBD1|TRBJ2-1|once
TGCAGCTTGAGACAGGGAAGCTCCTACAATGAGCAGTTCTTC
CSLRQGSSYNEQFF
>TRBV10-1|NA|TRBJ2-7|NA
TGCGCCAGCAGTGAGTCCAGCTCCTACGAGCAGTACTTC
CASSESSSYEQYF
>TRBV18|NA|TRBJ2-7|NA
TGTGCCAGCTCACCGAAGACAGGCGGAGAGCAGTACTTC
CASSPKTGGEQYF
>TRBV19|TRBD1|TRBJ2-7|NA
TGTGCCAGTAGTATAGGCAACAGGGGCCACGAGCAGTACTTC
CASSIGNRGHEQYF
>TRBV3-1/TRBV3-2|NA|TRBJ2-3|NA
TGTGCCAGCAGCCAAGGGCCCACCACAGATACGCAGTATTTT
CASSQGPTTDTQYF
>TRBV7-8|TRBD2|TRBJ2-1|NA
TGTGCCAGCAGCTTAAAGGGACTAGCGGACAATGAGCAGTTCTTC
CASSLKGLADNEQFF
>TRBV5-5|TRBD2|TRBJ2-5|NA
TGTGCCAGCAGCCCATACGGGGTAGCGGGAAGCCAAGAGACCCAGTACTTC
CASSPYGVAGSQETQYF
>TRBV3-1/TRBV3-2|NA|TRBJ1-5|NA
TGTGCCAGCAGCCAAGATCTATTGCAGCCCCAGCATTTT
CASSQDLLQPQHF
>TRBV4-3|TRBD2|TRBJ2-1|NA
TGCGCCAGCAGCCAAGACGGGCGGGAGGCCCACAATGAGCAGTTCTTC
CASSQDGREAHNEQFF
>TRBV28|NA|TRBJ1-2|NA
TGTGCCAGCAGTGGGACTTTCCCGGGGGTTAACTATGGCTACACCTTC
CASSGTFPGVNYGYTF
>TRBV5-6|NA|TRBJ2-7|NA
TGTGCCAGCAGCTTGATGCGGGACGAGCAGTACTTC
CASSLMRDEQYF
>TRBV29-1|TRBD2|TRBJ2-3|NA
TGCAGCGTTGAACCGGGGGGGACACTAGATACGCAGTATTTT
CSVEPGGTLDTQYF
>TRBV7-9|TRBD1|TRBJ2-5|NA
TGTGCCAGCAGCTTAGCGGGACAGGGGCCGGAGACCCAGTACTTC
CASSLAGQGPETQYF
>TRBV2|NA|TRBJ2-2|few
TGTGCCAGCAGAAAGGGGATTACCGGGGAGCTGTTTTTT
CASRKGITGELFF
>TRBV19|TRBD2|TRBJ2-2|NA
TGTGCCAGTAGTACTGAGCGGGGGACGAACACCGGGGAGCTGTTTTTT
CASSTERGTNTGELFF
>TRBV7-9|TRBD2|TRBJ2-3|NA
TGTGCCAGCAGCGTATGGACTAGCGGGAGCACAGATACGCAGTATTTT
CASSVWTSGSTDTQYF
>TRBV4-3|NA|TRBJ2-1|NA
TGCGCCAGCAGCCAAGATTTCGGGACTTCTTACAATGAGCAGTTCTTC
CASSQDFGTSYNEQFF